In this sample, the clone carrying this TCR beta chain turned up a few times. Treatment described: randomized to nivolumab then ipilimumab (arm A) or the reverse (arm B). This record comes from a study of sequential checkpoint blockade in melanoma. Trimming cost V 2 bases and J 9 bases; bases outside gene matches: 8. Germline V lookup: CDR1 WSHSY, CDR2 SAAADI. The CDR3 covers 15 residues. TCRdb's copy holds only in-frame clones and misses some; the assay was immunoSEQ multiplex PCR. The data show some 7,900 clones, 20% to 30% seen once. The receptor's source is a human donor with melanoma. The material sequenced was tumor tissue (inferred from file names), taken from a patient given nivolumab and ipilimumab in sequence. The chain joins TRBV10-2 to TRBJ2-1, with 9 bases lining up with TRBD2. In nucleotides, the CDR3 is TGCGCCAGCAGTGAGAGGGCTAGCGGGATAACTGAGCAGTTCTTC. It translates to CASSERASGITEQFF.